This T cell receptor (beta chain) was recorded in a study of human T cells and chemical hapten exposure. The CDR3 length is 15 residues. The junction had 16 bases not matched to a gene; V was cut back by 8 bases and J by 9 bases. Germline V gene lookup returns CDR1 MNHNS and CDR2 SASEGT. Per the study methods: There were a median of around 100,000 TCRs per sample, with a range from roughly 20,000 to 700,000. TCRdb independently ran MiXCR on the RACE reads; one entry per CDR3 protein. The V and J calls shown here were made by TCRdb, not taken from the authors' results. The sample holds about 380,000 distinct CDR3 sequences, 4.5% to 5.5% seen once. This clonotype has just a few counts. Time point of the sample: pre-sensitization, week 0. Treatment meaning: therapeutic diphenylcyclopropenone sensitization with weekly scalp DPC.

This receptor was taken from a woman between 50 and 59 years old with alopecia areata. Some clones in this sample may be carry-over from other donors' samples. The chain has TRBV6-1 and TRBJ2-1; 7 bases map to TRBD1. The material was whole blood, obtained in connection with sensitization to the hapten diphenylcyclopropenone (DPC). CDR3 sequence reads: CASGESGQILVEQFF. In DNA, the CDR3 is TGTGCCAGCGGGGAATCGGGACAGATACTCGTTGAGCAGTTCTTC.